The 29 T cell receptor beta chains below come from one sample, sequenced in a study of tumor and adjacent non-tumor tissue in lung cancer. This sample's RNA came from whole unsorted tissue. TCRbeta libraries were built with three rounds of nested PCR, modified from ARM-PCR. One entry per CDR3 protein results from TCRdb running MiXCR on the multiplex PCR reads. Of about 200,000 distinct CDR3 sequences in the sample, less than 80% are singletons; the top ten hold almost 25%. The source material was lung tumor tissue. The receptor set was obtained from a man in his fifties or sixties with non-small cell lung cancer.

The chain has TRBV5-1 and TRBJ1-2; D ambiguous. The V end lost 0 bases, the J end lost 4 bases, and 7 bases lay between the germline ends. The germline CDR1 and CDR2 sequences are SGHRS and YFSETQ. This CDR3 is built from 13 residues. The chain's CDR3 is CASSLEAGYGYTF. In nucleotides, the CDR3 is TGCGCCAGCAGCTTGGAGGCGGGCTATGGCTACACCTTC.

The rearrangement links TRBV12-3 or TRBV12-4 to TRBJ2-1; maybe TRBD2 (6 bases). This CDR3 spans 17 amino acids. Trimming shortened V by 6 bases and J by 13 bases, and 31 bases separated the two germline ends. In DNA, the CDR3 is TGTGCCAGCAGCCGACCGGGACTTCCTGAAAATATGGGTGATCAGTTCTTC. Amino acid sequence: CASSRPGLPENMGDQFF.

The chain links TRBV6-2 or TRBV6-3 to TRBJ2-5; D call uncertain. The length of the CDR3 is 16 residues. V lost 7 bases to trimming and J lost 3 bases, with 21 bases between them. Germline V gives CDR1 MNHEY, CDR2 SVGEGT. The CDR3: CASIPSPAGVEETQYF. The CDR3 DNA reads TGTGCCAGCATCCCCTCCCCAGCAGGAGTTGAAGAGACCCAGTACTTC.

The V call is TRBV6-5, the J call TRBJ2-3; 7 bases line up with TRBD1. In germline, CDR1 is MNHEY, CDR2 SVGAGI. This CDR3 is 15 amino acids long. The V segment lost 7 bases and the J segment 3 bases; nucleotides outside the gene matches: 10. This chain's CDR3 is CASILTGTATDTQYF. CDR3 in DNA: TGTGCCAGCATTCTGACAGGGACAGCGACAGATACGCAGTATTTT.

Details on this clonotype: This may be a read error: a much more frequent sequence differs by one nucleotide. V and J are TRBV20-1 and TRBJ1-4; D might be TRBD1 (5 bases). The CDR3 is made up of 14 amino acids. Germline V gives CDR1 DFQATT, CDR2 SNEGSKA (reference sequence). The CDR3 loop is CSARGGRGGENLFF. The CDR3 nucleotides read TGCAGTGCTAGGGGGGGGAGGGGAGGCGAAAATCTGTTTTTT.

This clonotype was observed a single time. A much larger clonotype is one base distant, so this may be a read error. The V call is TRBV29-1, the J call TRBJ1-1, with D possibly TRBD1 on 5 matching bases. The CDR3 runs to 13 residues. Trimming took 8 bases from V and 4 from J, leaving 17 bases between them. CDR1 and CDR2 from the germline V gene are SQVTM and ANQGSEA. The CDR3 loop reads CSHAIGALTEAFF. In DNA, the CDR3 is TGCAGCCATGCGATCGGGGCCCTCACTGAAGCTTTCTTT. Supplemented by reference TRBV29-1 and TRBJ1-1, the full variable domain reads SAVISQKPSRDICQRGTSLTIQCQVDSQVTMMFWYRQQPGQSLTLIATANQGSEATYESGFVIDKFPISRPNLTFSTLTVSNMSPEDSSIYLCSHAIGALTEAFFGQGTRLTVV.

Turning to this clonotype: A much larger clone sits a single nucleotide away, making a read error possible. This chain joins TRBV6-2 or TRBV6-3 and TRBJ2-3; no clear D gene. The germline CDR1 and CDR2 sequences are MNHEY and SVGEGT. V was pared by 0 bases and J by 4 bases, with 8 bases between. The CDR3 totals 14 residues. The CDR3 DNA sequence: TGTGCCAGCAGTTACTCCCGGATGGCAGATACGCAGTATTTT. It is translated as CASSYSRMADTQYF.

The chain is built from TRBV6-1 and TRBJ1-5, with 8 positions matching TRBD1. CDR3 size: 15 residues. In germline, CDR1 is MNHNS, CDR2 SASEGT. Here the CDR3 DNA reads TGTACAAGCAGTTCGGACAGGGTATGGAATCAGCCCCAGCATTTT. It codes for CTSSSDRVWNQPQHF.

Points on this clonotype: Given a much more abundant clone one base away, this may be a read error. The chain uses TRBV6-5 and TRBJ1-2; TRBD1 matches at 8 bases. Germline CDR1 is MNHEY and CDR2 is SVGAGI. J gave up 5 bases and V 5 bases, and 4 bases lay outside the gene matches. The CDR3 length is 13 residues. CDR3 loop: CASSTGGKYGYTF. CDR3 bases: TGTGCCAGCAGTACAGGGGGGAAGTATGGCTACACCTTC.

Details on this clonotype: The missing conserved phenylalanine or tryptophan at the end of this CDR3 makes a read error likely. The DNA of the CDR3 is TGTGCCTGGAATCAATGGGGAAGTGATGGCTACACCGTC. Translating it yields CAWNQWGSDGYTV. The chain employs TRBV30 and TRBJ1-2; D ambiguous. This CDR3 is built from 13 residues. Trimming cost V 4 bases and J 6 bases, with 15 bases left between them. Germline values: CDR1 GTSNPN, CDR2 SVGIG (reference sequence).

This clonotype appeared once. Here the CDR3 reads CASSPLAGDTGELFF. The CDR3, as DNA: TGTGCCAGCAGCCCCCTAGCGGGAGACACCGGGGAGCTGTTTTTT. The V gene is TRBV4-2, the J gene TRBJ2-2, with 10 nucleotides matching TRBD2. V lost 4 bases to trimming and J lost 3 bases; unmatched junction nucleotides: 2. Germline lookup yields CDR1 LGHNA and CDR2 YNFKEQ. The CDR3 has 15 amino acids.

A single count supports this clonotype. This sequence joins TRBV6-1 and TRBJ2-7, with D uncertain. V lost 5 bases, J lost 0 bases, and 14 bases lay in between. This CDR3 contains 15 residues. CDR1 MNHNS and CDR2 SASEGT come from the germline V gene. Written as DNA, the CDR3 is TGTGCCAGCAGTAAAGGATCCCACCCCTCCTACGAGCAGTACTTC. Translating gives CASSKGSHPSYEQYF.

Points on this clonotype: A much larger clone sits a single nucleotide away, making a read error possible. The chain employs TRBV29-1 and TRBJ2-5; tentative D call: TRBD2 (7 bases). Germline CDR1 is SQVTM and CDR2 is ANQGSEA. This CDR3 has 14 amino acids. CDR3 DNA: TGCAGCGTTGAAGAAGGGGGGGTGGGAAAGACCCGGTACTTC. Amino acid sequence: CSVEEGGVGKTRYF.

As to this clonotype: This CDR3 fails to terminate in the conserved phenylalanine or tryptophan, so it likely reflects a read error. This chain connects TRBV11-3 to TRBJ1-1; 9 bases line up with TRBD1. The CDR3 runs 16 residues. Germline V gene sequence: CDR1 SGHNT, CDR2 YENEEA. J lost 3 bases, V lost 0 bases, and 5 bases had no gene match. The DNA for the CDR3 is TGTGCCAGCAGCTTAGATGGGGACAGGGTGGACACTGAAGCTTTCGTT. It is translated as CASSLDGDRVDTEAFV.

The chain links TRBV20-1 to TRBJ2-3, with D unclear. The V end lost 3 bases, the J end lost 12 bases, and 28 bases lay between the germline ends. Germline V CDR1 and CDR2: DFQATT, SNEGSKA (reference sequence). This CDR3 contains 16 residues. The chain's CDR3 is CSASDMFTINTDIQYF. CDR3 nucleotide sequence: TGCAGTGCTAGTGATATGTTTACGATTAACACAGATATTCAGTATTTT.

Regarding this clonotype: The junction and the germline gene differ at one end; a read error may be behind it. The CDR3 is CASNPRQYKEQFF. In DNA form, the CDR3 reads TGCGCCAGCAACCCCCGACAGTACAAAGAGCAGTTCTTC. The chain combines TRBV11-3 with TRBJ2-1, with D possibly TRBD1 on 5 matching bases. Germline CDR1 reads SGHNT; CDR2 reads YENEEA. The length of the CDR3 is 13 residues. Using reference TRBV11-3 and TRBJ2-1 for the parts outside the CDR3, the full variable domain is EAGVVQSPRYKIIEKKQPVAFWCNPISGHNTLYWYLQNLGQGPELLIRYENEEAVDDSQLPKDRFSAERLKGVDSTLKIQPAELGDSAVYLCASNPRQYKEQFFGPGTRLTVL.

Regarding this clonotype: A read error may account for a junction end that differs from germline. This chain uses TRBV12-3 or TRBV12-4 with TRBJ2-5; D may correspond to TRBD1 or TRBD2 (5 bases each). This CDR3 contains 12 residues. The CDR3 DNA sequence: TGTGCCAGGAGTTTAGCGTATGGGACCCGGTACTTC. It specifies CARSLAYGTRYF.

The V and J genes are TRBV20-1 and TRBJ1-2, with 8 bases aligning to TRBD1. Losses at the gene ends were 0 bases for V and 0 bases for J; bases not matched to a gene: 12. CDR1 DFQATT and CDR2 SNEGSKA come from the germline V gene (reference sequence). The CDR3 length is 18 residues. CDR3 sequence reads: CSARDSPGQGGSNYGYTF. DNA of the CDR3: TGCAGTGCTAGAGATTCTCCCGGACAGGGAGGATCTAACTATGGCTACACCTTC.

Comments on this clonotype: The germline gene is not matched at one end of the junction; a read error may be the cause. V is TRBV12-3 or TRBV12-4 and J is TRBJ2-1; perhaps TRBD2 as D (6 bases). The CDR3 runs to 16 residues. DNA of the CDR3: TGTGCCAACAGTTTATCGGGACTGTCTTTCCACAATGAGCAGTTCTTC. Protein: CANSLSGLSFHNEQFF.

A word on this clonotype: At one of its ends the junction is not consistent with the germline gene, which may arise from a read error. V is TRBV6-5 and J is TRBJ2-1, with TRBD2 matching over 9 bases. Germline loops: CDR1 MNHEY, CDR2 SVGAGI. The CDR3 totals 15 residues. CDR3 sequence: CACSYGGRGSNEQFF. For the CDR3, the DNA is TGTGCCTGCAGTTACGGCGGGAGGGGCAGTAATGAACAGTTCTTC.

The rearrangement links TRBV12-3 or TRBV12-4 to TRBJ2-2; no clear D. The CDR3 extends over 14 amino acids. The V and J ends lost 6 bases and 3 bases respectively, with 11 bases between them. The CDR3 region is CASRLDIDTGELFF. In nucleotides, the CDR3 is TGTGCCAGCAGACTTGACATCGACACCGGGGAGCTGTTTTTT.

The table lists this clonotype with a few counts. The V gene is TRBV7-9, the J gene TRBJ1-4, with D possibly being TRBD1 (5 bases). Germline CDR1 is SEHNR and CDR2 is FQNEAQ (reference sequence). Trimming removed 1 base at V and 3 bases at J, with 15 bases between. This CDR3 is 17 amino acids long. Here the CDR3 reads CASSLVMGRDPNEKLFF. The CDR3 nucleotides read TGTGCCAGCAGCTTAGTCATGGGGCGAGACCCTAATGAAAAACTGTTTTTT.

Turning to this clonotype: A much larger clone lies one base from this, so it may be a read error. CDR3 nucleotides: TGTGCCATCAGCACGGGACTAGCGGGAGGGTCGAGGAGCATTGAGCAGTTCTTC. Translation gives CAISTGLAGGSRSIEQFF. J is TRBJ2-1 and V is TRBV12-3 or TRBV12-4; 16 bases are shared with TRBD2. V was clipped by 10 bases and J by 9 bases; unmatched bases: 18. The length of the CDR3 is 18 residues.

The chain recombines TRBV20-1 with TRBJ2-5, with TRBD2 matching 13 bases. The CDR3 totals 17 residues. In germline, CDR1 is DFQATT, CDR2 SNEGSKA (reference sequence). V was clipped by 1 base and J by 5 bases; unmatched bases: 10. The CDR3 sequence: CSARAPPTSGGRETQYF. CDR3 sequence (DNA): TGCAGTGCTAGAGCCCCGCCGACTAGCGGGGGGAGGGAGACCCAGTACTTC.

As for this clonotype: This could be a read error, since a much larger clone is one nucleotide away. The V call is TRBV4-2, the J call TRBJ2-7, with 9 positions matching TRBD1. From germline, CDR1 is LGHNA and CDR2 YNFKEQ. CDR3 size: 16 residues. The CDR3 loop reads CVSSHDGTGRTYEQYF. Written as DNA, the CDR3 is TGTGTCAGCAGCCACGATGGGACAGGGAGGACCTACGAGCAGTACTTC.

A remark on this clonotype: A read error is possible here, since a much larger clone lies one base away. The rearrangement uses TRBV29-1 and TRBJ1-6, with a weak D call TRBD1 (6 bases). Looked up from germline, CDR1 is SQVTM and CDR2 is ANQGSEA. The CDR3 length is 14 residues. CDR3 amino acids: CSATGAAVGSPLLF. In DNA form, the CDR3 reads TGCAGCGCCACGGGGGCTGCGGTTGGATCACCCCTCCTCTTT.

This rearrangement joins TRBV5-1 to TRBJ2-1; TRBD2 matches 10 bases. The CDR3 consists of 17 residues. The germline gives CDR1 SGHRS, CDR2 YFSETQ. The V gene end was trimmed by 1 base and the J gene end by 2 bases; junction bases not matched to a gene: 6. CDR3 bases: TGCGCCAGCAGCTTGAGAGGCCTAGCGGGAGCCTACAATGAGCAGTTCTTC. It is translated as CASSLRGLAGAYNEQFF.

This clonotype was observed a single time. The chain carries TRBV5-1 and TRBJ2-1; D is possibly TRBD1 (6 bases). CDR3 length: 16 residues. V lost 2 bases to trimming and J lost 2 bases, with 14 bases between them. Germline V lookup: CDR1 SGHRS, CDR2 YFSETQ. The CDR3 is CASSFYTGPTYNEQFF. The CDR3 DNA reads as TGCGCCAGCAGCTTCTACACAGGGCCCACCTACAATGAGCAGTTCTTC. The full variable domain, with the rest looked up from reference TRBV5-1 and TRBJ2-1, is KAGVTQTPRYLIKTRGQQVTLSCSPISGHRSVSWYQQTPGQGLQFLFEYFSETQRNKGNFPGRFSGRQFSNSRSEMNVSTLELGDSALYLCASSFYTGPTYNEQFFGPGTRLTVL.

In its sample, this clonotype was seen once. The junction shows a germline mismatch at one end, possibly a read error. The chain carries TRBV12-3 or TRBV12-4 and TRBJ1-3; D uncertain. This CDR3 has 15 residues. The CDR3 nucleotides read TGTGCCAGTAGTTCAATGACATGGTTAGGAAACACCATATATTTT. This sequence encodes CASSSMTWLGNTIYF.